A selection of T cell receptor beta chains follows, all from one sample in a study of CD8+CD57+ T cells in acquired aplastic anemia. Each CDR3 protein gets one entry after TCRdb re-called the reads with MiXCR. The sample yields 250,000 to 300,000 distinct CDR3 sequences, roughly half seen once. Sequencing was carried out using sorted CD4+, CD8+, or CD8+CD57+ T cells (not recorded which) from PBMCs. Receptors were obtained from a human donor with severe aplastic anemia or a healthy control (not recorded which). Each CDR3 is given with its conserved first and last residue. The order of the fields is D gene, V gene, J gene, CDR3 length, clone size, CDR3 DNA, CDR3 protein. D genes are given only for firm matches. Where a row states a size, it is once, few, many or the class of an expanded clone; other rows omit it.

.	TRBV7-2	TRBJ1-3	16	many	TGTGCCAGCAGCTTGAACGGCGTTCCCTCTGGAAACACCATATATTTT	CASSLNGVPSGNTIYF
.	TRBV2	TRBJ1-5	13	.	TGCGCCAGCCGTCGAGGTAGCAATCAGCCCCAGCATTTT	CASRRGSNQPQHF
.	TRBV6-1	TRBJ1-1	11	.	TGTGCCAGCAGTGAAGTGGGGGGAGCTTTCTTT	CASSEVGGAFF
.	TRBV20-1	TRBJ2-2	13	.	TGCAGTGCCCCCGACTCGTGGACCGGGGAGCTGTTTTTT	CSAPDSWTGELFF
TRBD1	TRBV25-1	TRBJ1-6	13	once	TGTGCCAGCAGCGCAGGGGGGAATTCACCCCTCCACTTT	CASSAGGNSPLHF
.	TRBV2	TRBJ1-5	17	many	TGTGCCAGCAAGAAATCGGCAGTGGGAAAGAGAAATCAGCCCCAGCATTTT	CASKKSAVGKRNQPQHF
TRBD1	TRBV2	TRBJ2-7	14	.	TGTGCCAGCAGTCTAGGACAGGTGGGATACGAGCAGTACTTC	CASSLGQVGYEQYF
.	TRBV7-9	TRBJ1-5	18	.	TGTGCCAGCAGCCAAGGAGTGTACGGGGGGTATAGCAATCAGCCCCAGCACTTT	CASSQGVYGGYSNQPQHF
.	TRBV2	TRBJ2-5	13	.	TGTGCCAGCAGTGATCGGCCAAAGGAGACCCAGTACTTC	CASSDRPKETQYF
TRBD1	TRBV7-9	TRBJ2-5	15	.	TGTGCCAGCAGTCATCCGGGACAGGGGGGAGAGACCCAGTACTTC	CASSHPGQGGETQYF
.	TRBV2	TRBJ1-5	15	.	TGTGCCAGCAAAAAAGAAGGGGGAAGCAATCAGCCCCAGCATTTT	CASKKEGGSNQPQHF
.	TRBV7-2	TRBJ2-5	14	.	TGTGCCAGCAGCTTGGGGAGAAGGTGGGAGACCCAGTACTTC	CASSLGRRWETQYF
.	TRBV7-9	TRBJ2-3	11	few	TGTGCCGTAGCCAGCACAGATACGCAGTATTTT	CAVASTDTQYF
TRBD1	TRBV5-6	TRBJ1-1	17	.	TGTGCCAGCATCTTCACAGGGGGCCCTATCATGAACACTGAAGCTTTCTTT	CASIFTGGPIMNTEAFF
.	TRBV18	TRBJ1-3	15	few	TGTGCCAGCTCACCAACGAGAAAAGAGGGAAACACCATATATTTT	CASSPTRKEGNTIYF
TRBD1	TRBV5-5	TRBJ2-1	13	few	TGTGCCAGCGGTACGGGACAGTCCAATGAGCAGTTCTTC	CASGTGQSNEQFF
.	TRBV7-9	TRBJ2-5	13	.	TGTGCCAGCAGCTTAGGGCTAGATGGGACCCAGTACTTC	CASSLGLDGTQYF
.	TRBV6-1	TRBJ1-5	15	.	TGTGCCAGCAGTGAGAGGGTGGGGTGGATACAGCCTCAGCATTTT	CASSERVGWIQPQHF
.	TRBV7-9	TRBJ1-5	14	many	TGTGCCAGCAGCCCCCTCAGCTTAAATCAGCCCCAGCATTTT	CASSPLSLNQPQHF
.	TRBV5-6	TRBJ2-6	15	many	TGTGCCAGCAGGGACGGAAGCTCTGGGGCCAACGTCCTGACTTTC	CASRDGSSGANVLTF
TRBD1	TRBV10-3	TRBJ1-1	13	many	TGTGCCATCAGTACAGGGGGGGACACTGAAGCTTTCTTT	CAISTGGDTEAFF
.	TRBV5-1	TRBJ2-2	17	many	TGCGCCAGCAGCTTGGCCGCGACAGCGTTAAACACCGGGGAGCTGTTTTTT	CASSLAATALNTGELFF
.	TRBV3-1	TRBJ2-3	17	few	TGTGCCAGCAGCCTAAGCGGTCACTCCATCGGCGCAGATACGCAGTATTTT	CASSLSGHSIGADTQYF
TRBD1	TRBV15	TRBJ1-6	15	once	TGTGCCACCAGCGGGACAGGGATGTATAATTCACCCCTCCACTTT	CATSGTGMYNSPLHF
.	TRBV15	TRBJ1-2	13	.	TGTGCCACCAGCCTGGGGCCTAACTATGGCTACACCTTC	CATSLGPNYGYTF
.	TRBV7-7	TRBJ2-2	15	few	TGTGCTAGCAGCTCGCTGGGTCAGGGCACCGGGGAGCTGTTTTTT	CASSSLGQGTGELFF
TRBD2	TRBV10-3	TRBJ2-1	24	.	TGTGCCACCAAATCGCAACCCACTAGGGGATGCATACTAGCGGGGGGCCTCGCCTACAATGAGCAGTTCTTC	CATKSQPTRGCILAGGLAYNEQFF
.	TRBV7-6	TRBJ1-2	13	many	TGTGCCAGCAGCTTAGACAGGGAACGTGGCTACACCTTC	CASSLDRERGYTF
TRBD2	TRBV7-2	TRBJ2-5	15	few	TGTGCCAGCAGCAGGACTAGCGGGGCCCAAGAGACCCAGTACTTC	CASSRTSGAQETQYF
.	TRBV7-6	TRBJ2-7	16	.	TGTGCCAGCAGCTTAGGGAATCACAGGGAAACCTACGAGCAGTACTTC	CASSLGNHRETYEQYF
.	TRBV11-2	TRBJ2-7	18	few	TGTGCCAGCAGCTTAAGAAGGGGGGCGGGGGTGGCCCCCTACGAGCAGTACTTC	CASSLRRGAGVAPYEQYF
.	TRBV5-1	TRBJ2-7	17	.	TGCGCCAGCAGCTCAACAGTTCAGGGGAACGTGGCCTACGAGCAGTACTTC	CASSSTVQGNVAYEQYF
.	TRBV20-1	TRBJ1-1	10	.	TGCAGTGCCTCGGGCGACGAAGCTTTCTTT	CSASGDEAFF
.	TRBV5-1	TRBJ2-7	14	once	TGCGCCAGCACCCCCGAGGTTAGCGGTTACGAGCAGTACTTC	CASTPEVSGYEQYF
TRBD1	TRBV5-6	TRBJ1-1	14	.	TGTGCCAGCAGCTTGAAGGGGGCCCTCCTTGAAGCTTTCTTT	CASSLKGALLEAFF
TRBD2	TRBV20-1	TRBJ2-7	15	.	TGCAGTGCTAGAACGCCGACTAGCGGGAGGAGTGAGCAGTACTTC	CSARTPTSGRSEQYF
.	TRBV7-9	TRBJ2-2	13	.	TGTGCCAGCAGCTCAATGGACACCGGGGAGCTGTTTTTT	CASSSMDTGELFF
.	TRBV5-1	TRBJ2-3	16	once	TGCGCCAGCAGCTTGGGGGCCTATGAAAGCACAGATACGCAGTATTTT	CASSLGAYESTDTQYF
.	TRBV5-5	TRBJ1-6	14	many	TGTGCCAGCAGCTTAGGACGGCATAATTCACCCCTCCACTTT	CASSLGRHNSPLHF
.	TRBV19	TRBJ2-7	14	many	TGTGCCAGTAAACGAAGTGAAGGGGGCTACGAGCAGTACTTC	CASKRSEGGYEQYF
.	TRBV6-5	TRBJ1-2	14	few	TGTGCCAGCAGCCTCACGTTGGACAGCTATGGCTACACCTTC	CASSLTLDSYGYTF
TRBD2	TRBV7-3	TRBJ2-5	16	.	TGTGCCAGCAGCCCGACTAGCGGGGGGCCCAGCGAGACCCAGTACTTC	CASSPTSGGPSETQYF
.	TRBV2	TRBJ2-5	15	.	TGTGCCAGCAGTGAAAATGGGCAGTCCCAAGAGACCCAGTACTTC	CASSENGQSQETQYF
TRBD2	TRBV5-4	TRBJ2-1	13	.	TGTGCCAGCAGCCGGGACTACGATAATGAGCAGTTCTTC	CASSRDYDNEQFF
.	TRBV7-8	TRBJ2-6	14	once	TGTGCCAGCAGCTTTCACTCTGGGGCCAACGTCCTGACTTTC	CASSFHSGANVLTF
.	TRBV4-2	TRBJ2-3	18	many	TGTGCCAGCAGCCAAGAGGTTACGGGGTTATCTAGCACAGATACGCAGTATTTT	CASSQEVTGLSSTDTQYF
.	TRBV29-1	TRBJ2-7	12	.	TGCAGCGTTGTCGGGAACTCCTACGAGCAGTACTTC	CSVVGNSYEQYF
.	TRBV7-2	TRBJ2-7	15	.	TGTGCCAGCAGCTTAGCTGGGGTCCCCACCTACGAGCAGTACTTC	CASSLAGVPTYEQYF
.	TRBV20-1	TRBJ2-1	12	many	TGCAGTGCTAGAGATCCCTACAATGAGCAGTTCTTC	CSARDPYNEQFF
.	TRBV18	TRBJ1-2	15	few	TGTGCCAGCTCACCACCGGGGATATCAAACTATGGCTACACCTTC	CASSPPGISNYGYTF
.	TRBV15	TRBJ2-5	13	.	TGTGCCACCAGCAGGCGTGGGCAAGAGACCCAGTACTTC	CATSRRGQETQYF